A selection of T cell receptor beta chains follows, all from one sample in a study of blood T cell repertoires in COVID-19. Libraries were prepared by immunoSEQ multiplex PCR; TCRdb keeps only in-frame clonotypes and omits some of them. Of some 160,000 clones listed, under 85% are singletons. The specimen sequenced was peripheral blood. The receptors originated from a man aged 50-60 years with active or convalescent COVID-19. CDR3s include the opening cysteine and the closing phenylalanine or tryptophan. A D gene is named only where the DNA matches it firmly. The size of a clone is reported for some rows only, either as once, few or many, or as a class for expanded clones.

NA	TRBV15	NA	TRBJ2-3	CATSRDLGADTQYF	TGTGCCACCAGCAGAGATCTCGGGGCAGATACGCAGTATTTT
TRBD1	TRBV7-6	once	TRBJ1-1	CASSVNLDRATEAFF	TGTGCCAGCAGCGTAAACTTGGACAGGGCCACTGAAGCTTTCTTT
TRBD1	TRBV12-3/TRBV12-4	once	TRBJ2-1	CASSMTGGQFF	TGTGCCAGCAGTATGACAGGGGGGCAGTTCTTC
NA	TRBV7-8	NA	TRBJ2-3	CASSFRGASTDTQYF	TGTGCCAGCAGCTTCAGGGGAGCGAGCACAGATACGCAGTATTTT
TRBD1	TRBV19	NA	TRBJ1-1	CASSIESTGMNTEAFF	TGTGCCAGTAGTATAGAGTCGACAGGGATGAACACTGAAGCTTTCTTT
TRBD2	TRBV18	NA	TRBJ2-7	CASSPPTSGTYEQYF	TGTGCCAGCTCACCACCGACTAGCGGGACCTACGAGCAGTACTTC
NA	TRBV15	NA	TRBJ2-2	CATSRDRTVAGELFF	TGTGCCACCAGCAGAGATCGGACAGTAGCCGGGGAGCTGTTTTTT
NA	TRBV4-1	NA	TRBJ2-7	CASSQYLTAGRLYEQYF	TGCGCCAGCAGCCAATACCTTACGGCAGGGAGGCTCTACGAGCAGTACTTC
NA	TRBV28	NA	TRBJ2-3	CAGSGSSDTQYF	TGTGCCGGGAGCGGGTCCTCAGATACGCAGTATTTT
NA	TRBV15	NA	TRBJ2-2	CATSLERRVTGELFF	TGTGCCACCAGCCTTGAACGCCGGGTGACCGGGGAGCTGTTTTTT
TRBD1	TRBV5-1	NA	TRBJ2-3	CASSLEATGGIDTQYF	TGCGCCAGCAGCTTGGAGGCGACAGGGGGCATAGATACGCAGTATTTT
NA	TRBV5-1	NA	TRBJ2-1	CASSPGTFNEQFF	TGCGCCAGCAGCCCTGGGACTTTTAATGAGCAGTTCTTC
TRBD1	TRBV7-3	NA	TRBJ2-3	CASSLGVGTASTDTQYF	TGTGCCAGCAGCTTAGGGGTAGGGACAGCTAGCACAGATACGCAGTATTTT
TRBD2	TRBV29-1	NA	TRBJ2-1	CSASTSGRARSYNEQFF	TGCAGCGCCTCGACTAGCGGGAGGGCCCGCTCCTACAATGAGCAGTTCTTC
TRBD1	TRBV5-6	NA	TRBJ1-5	CASSLAGGYQPQHF	TGTGCCAGCAGCTTGGCAGGGGGGTACCAGCCCCAGCATTTT
TRBD1	TRBV5-1	NA	TRBJ2-7	CASSLGGQGAVYEQYF	TGCGCCAGCAGCTTGGGGGGACAGGGGGCAGTATACGAGCAGTACTTC
NA	TRBV28	NA	TRBJ2-3	CASSPLFRGFNTQYF	TGTGCCAGCAGCCCACTATTCAGGGGTTTTAATACGCAGTATTTT
NA	TRBV14	NA	TRBJ1-1	CASRIYRDTEAFF	TGTGCCAGCAGGATATACAGGGACACTGAAGCTTTCTTT
TRBD2	TRBV27	once	TRBJ2-5	CASSQGTSGRETQYF	TGTGCCAGCAGTCAAGGGACTAGCGGGAGGGAGACCCAGTACTTC
TRBD1	TRBV19	NA	TRBJ2-3	CASSIPGTGGNSTDTQYF	TGTGCCAGTAGTATTCCGGGGACAGGGGGCAACAGCACAGATACGCAGTATTTT
TRBD2	TRBV18	NA	TRBJ2-6	CASSLSLSLAGTGANVLTF	TGTGCCAGCTCACTATCGTTGTCTCTAGCGGGCACTGGGGCCAACGTCCTGACTTTC
NA	TRBV6-1	NA	TRBJ2-3	CASSEPGDTQYF	TGTGCCAGCAGTGAACCAGGGGATACGCAGTATTTT
NA	TRBV5-1	many	TRBJ1-1	CASSLKRRWNTEAFF	TGCGCCAGCAGCTTGAAAAGGAGGTGGAACACTGAAGCTTTCTTT
TRBD1	TRBV5-1	NA	TRBJ1-3	CASSLEGASGNTIYF	TGCGCCAGCAGCTTGGAGGGGGCCTCTGGAAACACCATATATTTT
NA	TRBV2	NA	TRBJ1-2	CASKSQWGGYGYTF	TGTGCCAGCAAGTCCCAATGGGGGGGCTATGGCTACACCTTC
TRBD1	TRBV7-9	NA	TRBJ1-1	CASSLQGVEAFF	TGTGCCAGCAGCTTACAGGGGGTTGAAGCTTTCTTT
TRBD2	TRBV4-1	NA	TRBJ2-5	CASSQVAGGRETQYF	TGCGCCAGCAGCCAGGTAGCGGGAGGGCGGGAGACCCAGTACTTC
TRBD1	TRBV5-1	NA	TRBJ1-1	CASSLPGQGATEAFF	TGCGCCAGCAGCTTGCCGGGACAGGGGGCCACTGAAGCTTTCTTT
TRBD1	TRBV5-1	NA	TRBJ1-1	CASSFYTGGHTEAFF	TGCGCCAGCAGCTTTTACACAGGGGGCCACACTGAAGCTTTCTTT
TRBD1	TRBV5-1	NA	TRBJ1-6	CASSPRTGASVVYNSPLHF	TGCGCCAGCAGCCCTCGGACAGGCGCCTCGGTGGTGTATAATTCACCCCTCCACTTT
NA	TRBV14	NA	TRBJ1-1	CASSQGRNTEAFF	TGTGCCAGCAGCCAAGGGAGGAACACTGAAGCTTTCTTT
NA	TRBV7-9	NA	TRBJ1-3	CASSPPVGSSGNTIYF	TGTGCCAGCAGCCCTCCCGTAGGGAGCTCTGGAAACACCATATATTTT
TRBD1	TRBV30	NA	TRBJ1-2	CAWSRRQGANGYTF	TGTGCCTGGAGTAGGAGGCAGGGGGCCAATGGCTACACCTTC
TRBD1	TRBV19	NA	TRBJ1-5	CASSISDRAFNQPQHF	TGTGCCAGTAGTATATCAGACAGGGCGTTCAATCAGCCCCAGCATTTT
NA	TRBV2	NA	TRBJ1-2	CASTLTVPNYGYTF	TGTGCCAGCACCCTGACAGTTCCTAACTATGGCTACACCTTC
TRBD1	TRBV28	NA	TRBJ1-1	CASSRDRLNTEAFF	TGTGCCAGCAGTCGGGACAGATTGAACACTGAAGCTTTCTTT
NA	TRBV28	many	TRBJ2-3	CASSFVAGTDTQYF	TGTGCCAGCAGTTTTGTAGCGGGCACAGATACGCAGTATTTT